This TCR beta chain appears in the sequencing data of a study of T cell responses to AZD1222 COVID-19 vaccine. Germline V gene lookup returns CDR1 MGHRA and CDR2 YSYEKL. CDR3 length: 17 amino acids. V was pared by 1 base and J by 2 bases, with 8 bases of the junction left unmatched. The assay was immunoSEQ multiplex PCR, and TCRdb's table has in-frame clones only and misses some. This sample has 150,000 to 200,000 clones, with 93% found just once. This sequence joins TRBV4-1 and TRBJ1-3; 7 nucleotides line up with TRBD1. The TCR was taken from an adult in good health. Sample: peripheral blood, taken on day 0 of AZD1222 vaccination. CDR3 region: CASSQGGTGATGNTIYF. The CDR3 DNA reads as TGCGCCAGCAGCCAAGGGGGTACAGGGGCCACTGGAAACACCATATATTTT.